This TCR beta chain derives from a study of graft-versus-host responses after intestinal transplantation. Study information: Isolated intestinal, liver-intestinal, or multivisceral transplants had been given to the recipients. Each patient got anti-thymocyte globulin induction, then tacrolimus and steroids for around three years.

Researchers processed graft tissue to release intraepithelial and lamina propria lymphocytes. Study findings and constraints: Recipient marrow held GvH clones, some first seen in ileum or blood. Graft-donor T cell macrochimerism coincided with high graft-versus-host to host-versus-graft clonal ratios in allografts.

Of note for this clone: What it binds is not known.

Clones were sequenced by immunoSEQ multiplex PCR, and TCRdb holds only the in-frame ones, with some missing. Of 35,000 to 40,000 clones detected, about 90% appear once; the ten largest clones hold around 17%. With 4 bases removed from V and 1 base from J, the gap between germline ends came to 7 bases. This CDR3 is built from 13 residues. CDR1 is MNHNY, CDR2 SVGAGI, per germline (reference sequence). The TCR comes from a human patient who received an intestinal transplant, so some T cells may come from the graft donor. Sample: ileum tissue, taken approximately 200 days after intestinal transplant. The chain joins TRBV6-6 to TRBJ1-1, with no clear D. This CDR3 reads CASSFPGNTEAFF. The CDR3 bases are TGTGCCAGCAGTTTCCCGGGGAACACTGAAGCTTTCTTT.